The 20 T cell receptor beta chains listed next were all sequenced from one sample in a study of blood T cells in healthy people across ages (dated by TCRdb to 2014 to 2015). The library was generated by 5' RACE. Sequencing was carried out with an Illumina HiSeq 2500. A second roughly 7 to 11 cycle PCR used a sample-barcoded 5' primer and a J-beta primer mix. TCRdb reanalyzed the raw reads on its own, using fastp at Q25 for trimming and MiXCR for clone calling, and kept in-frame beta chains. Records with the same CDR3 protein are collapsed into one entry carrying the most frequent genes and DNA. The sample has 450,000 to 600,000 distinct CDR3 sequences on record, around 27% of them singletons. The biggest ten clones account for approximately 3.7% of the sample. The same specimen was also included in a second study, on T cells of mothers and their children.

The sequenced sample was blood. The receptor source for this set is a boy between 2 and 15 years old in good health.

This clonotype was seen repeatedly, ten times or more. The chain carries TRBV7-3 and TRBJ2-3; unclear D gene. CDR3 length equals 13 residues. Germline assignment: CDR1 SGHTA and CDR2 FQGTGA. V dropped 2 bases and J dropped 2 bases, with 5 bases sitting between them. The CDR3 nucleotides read TGTGCCAGCAGCTTACAGACCACAGATACGCAGTATTTT. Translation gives CASSLQTTDTQYF.

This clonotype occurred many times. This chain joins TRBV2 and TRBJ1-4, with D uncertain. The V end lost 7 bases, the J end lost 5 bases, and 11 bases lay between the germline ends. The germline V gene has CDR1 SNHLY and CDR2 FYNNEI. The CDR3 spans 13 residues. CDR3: CASIPHRNEKLFF. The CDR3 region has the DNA TGTGCCAGCATCCCCCACAGAAATGAAAAACTGTTTTTT.

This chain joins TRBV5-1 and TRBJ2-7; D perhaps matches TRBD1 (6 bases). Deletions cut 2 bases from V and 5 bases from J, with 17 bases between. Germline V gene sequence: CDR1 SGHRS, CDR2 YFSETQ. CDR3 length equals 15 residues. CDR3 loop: CASSFRTAGVDEQYF. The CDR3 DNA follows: TGCGCCAGCAGCTTTAGGACAGCCGGCGTCGACGAGCAGTACTTC.

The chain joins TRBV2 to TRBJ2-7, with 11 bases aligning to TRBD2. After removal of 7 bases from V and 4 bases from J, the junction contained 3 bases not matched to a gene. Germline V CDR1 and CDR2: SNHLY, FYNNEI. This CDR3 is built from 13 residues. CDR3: CASIWTSGYEQYF. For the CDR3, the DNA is TGTGCCAGCATTTGGACTAGCGGGTACGAGCAGTACTTC.

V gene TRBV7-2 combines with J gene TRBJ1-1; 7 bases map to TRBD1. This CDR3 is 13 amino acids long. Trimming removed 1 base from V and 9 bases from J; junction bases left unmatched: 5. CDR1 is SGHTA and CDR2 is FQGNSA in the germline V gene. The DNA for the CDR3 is TGTGCCAGCAGCTTAGAAGACAGGGATAAAGCTTTCTTT. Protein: CASSLEDRDKAFF.

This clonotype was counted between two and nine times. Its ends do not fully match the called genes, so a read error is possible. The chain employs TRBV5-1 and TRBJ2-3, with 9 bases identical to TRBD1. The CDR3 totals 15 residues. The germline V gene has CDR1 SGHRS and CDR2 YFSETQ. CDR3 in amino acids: CVSSLTGGVTDTQYF. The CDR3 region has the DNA TGCGTCAGCAGCCTGACAGGGGGGGTAACAGATACGCAGTATTTT.

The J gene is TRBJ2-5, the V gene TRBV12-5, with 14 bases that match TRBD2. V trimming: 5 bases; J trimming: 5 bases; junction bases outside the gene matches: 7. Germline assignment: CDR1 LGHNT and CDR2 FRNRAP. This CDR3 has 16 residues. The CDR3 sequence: CASGPGTSGGTETQYF. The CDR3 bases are TGTGCTAGTGGTCCCGGGACTAGCGGGGGAACGGAGACCCAGTACTTC.

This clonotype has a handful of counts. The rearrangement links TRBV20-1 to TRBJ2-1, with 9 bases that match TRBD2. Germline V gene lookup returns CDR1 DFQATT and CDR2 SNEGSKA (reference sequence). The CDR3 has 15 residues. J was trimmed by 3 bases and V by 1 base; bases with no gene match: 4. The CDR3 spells CSARGWREGYNEQFF. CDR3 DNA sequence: TGCAGTGCTAGAGGATGGCGGGAGGGCTACAATGAGCAGTTCTTC.

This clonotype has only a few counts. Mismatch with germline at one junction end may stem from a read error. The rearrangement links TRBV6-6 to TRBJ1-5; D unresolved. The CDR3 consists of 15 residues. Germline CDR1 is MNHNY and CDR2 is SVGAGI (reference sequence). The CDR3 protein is CTSIQQPRMGQPQHF. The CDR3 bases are TGTACCAGCATCCAACAGCCCCGGATGGGTCAGCCCCAGCATTTT.

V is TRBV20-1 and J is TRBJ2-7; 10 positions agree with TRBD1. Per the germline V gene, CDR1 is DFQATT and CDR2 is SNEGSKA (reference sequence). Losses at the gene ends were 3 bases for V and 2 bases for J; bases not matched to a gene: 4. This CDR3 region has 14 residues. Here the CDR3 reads CSARPGQGTYEQYF. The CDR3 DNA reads TGCAGTGCTAGGCCGGGACAGGGGACCTACGAGCAGTACTTC.

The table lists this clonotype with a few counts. The CDR3 nucleotides are TGCAGCGTTGCACCCGGGAACTCCTACGAGCAGTACTTC. Translation: CSVAPGNSYEQYF. This chain connects TRBV29-1 to TRBJ2-7; D is perhaps TRBD2 (5 bases). The V and J ends lost 4 bases and 0 bases respectively, with 10 bases between them. Germline CDR1 SQVTM, CDR2 ANQGSEA. CDR3 length: 13 amino acids.

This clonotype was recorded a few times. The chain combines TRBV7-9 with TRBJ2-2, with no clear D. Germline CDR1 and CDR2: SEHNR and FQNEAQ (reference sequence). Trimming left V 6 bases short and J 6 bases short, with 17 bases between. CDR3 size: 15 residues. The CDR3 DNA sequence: TGTGCCAGCAGTTTCCTTAGGAGTGTCGCCGGGGAGCTGTTTTTT. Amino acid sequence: CASSFLRSVAGELFF.

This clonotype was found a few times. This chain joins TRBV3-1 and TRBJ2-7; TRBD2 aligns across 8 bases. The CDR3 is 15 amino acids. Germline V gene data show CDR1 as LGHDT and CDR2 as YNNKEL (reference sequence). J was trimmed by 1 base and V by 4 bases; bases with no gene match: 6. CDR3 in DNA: TGTGCCAGCAGCCCCGCGACTAGCGCGTCCTACGAGCAGTACTTC. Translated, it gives CASSPATSASYEQYF.

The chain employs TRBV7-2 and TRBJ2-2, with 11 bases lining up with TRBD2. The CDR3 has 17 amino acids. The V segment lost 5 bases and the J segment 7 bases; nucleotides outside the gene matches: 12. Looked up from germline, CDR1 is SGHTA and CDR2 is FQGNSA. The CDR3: CASSHRVSGGASGELFF. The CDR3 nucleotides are TGTGCCAGCAGCCATCGGGTTAGCGGGGGGGCGAGCGGGGAGCTGTTTTTT.

CDR3 DNA: TGCAGTGCTAGGACTAGCGGGGGGCAAGAGACCCAGTACTTC. Its protein product is CSARTSGGQETQYF. The chain couples TRBV20-1 to TRBJ2-5, with 13 positions matching TRBD2. Losses at the gene ends were 3 bases for V and 2 bases for J; bases not matched to a gene: 0. This CDR3 has 14 residues. Germline V gives CDR1 DFQATT, CDR2 SNEGSKA (reference sequence).

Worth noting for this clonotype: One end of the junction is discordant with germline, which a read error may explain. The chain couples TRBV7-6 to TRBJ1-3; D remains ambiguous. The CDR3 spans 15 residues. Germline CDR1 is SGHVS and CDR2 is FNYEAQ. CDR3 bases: TGTGCCAGCAGCTTAGGGGCGAGCTCTGGAAACATCATATATTTT. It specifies CASSLGASSGNIIYF. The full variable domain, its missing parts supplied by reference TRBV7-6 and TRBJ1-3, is GAGVSQSPRYKVTKRGQDVALRCDPISGHVSLYWYRQALGQGPEFLTYFNYEAQQDKSGLPNDRFSAERPEGSISTLTIQRTEQRDSAMYRCASSLGASSGNIIYFGEGSWLTVV.

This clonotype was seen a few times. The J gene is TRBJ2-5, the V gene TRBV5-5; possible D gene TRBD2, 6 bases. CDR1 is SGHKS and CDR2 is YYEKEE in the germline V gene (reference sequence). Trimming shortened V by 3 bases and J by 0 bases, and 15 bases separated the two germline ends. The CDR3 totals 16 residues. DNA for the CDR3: TGTGCCAGCAGCTCGGGCAGCGGGCTGAACCAAGAGACCCAGTACTTC. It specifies CASSSGSGLNQETQYF.

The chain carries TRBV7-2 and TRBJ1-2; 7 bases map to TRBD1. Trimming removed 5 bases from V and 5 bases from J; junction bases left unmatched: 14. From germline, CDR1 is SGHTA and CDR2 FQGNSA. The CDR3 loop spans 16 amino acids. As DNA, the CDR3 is TGTGCCAGCAGCCCGGCCCCCGCGACAGGGAAATATGGCTACACCTTC. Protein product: CASSPAPATGKYGYTF.

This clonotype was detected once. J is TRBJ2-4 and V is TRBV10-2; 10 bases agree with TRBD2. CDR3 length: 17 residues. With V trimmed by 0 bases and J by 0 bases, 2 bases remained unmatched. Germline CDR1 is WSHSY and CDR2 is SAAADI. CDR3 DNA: TGCGCCAGCAGTGAGTCCGGACTAGCGGCAGCCAAAAACATTCAGTACTTC. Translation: CASSESGLAAAKNIQYF.

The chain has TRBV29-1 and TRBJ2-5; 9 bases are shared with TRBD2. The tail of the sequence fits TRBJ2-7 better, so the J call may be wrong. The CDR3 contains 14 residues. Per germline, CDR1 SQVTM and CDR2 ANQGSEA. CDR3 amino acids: CSVETGTSPHEQYF. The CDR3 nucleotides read TGCAGCGTTGAAACCGGGACTAGCCCCCACGAGCAGTACTTC.